The clone carrying this T cell receptor beta chain was detected only once. Its matching antigen is unknown. The data stem from a study of CD8+CD57+ T cells in acquired aplastic anemia. The template used for profiling TCR beta VDJ and CDR3 was genomic DNA. TCRdb reprocessed the reads via MiXCR and lists one record per CDR3 protein. This sample has 160,000 or so distinct CDR3 sequences, with 40% to 50% found just once. All patients picked for sequencing had shown, by flow cytometry, an expansion of CD8+CD57+ cells. Each of the patients presented with severe acquired aplastic anemia. Study-level results: Researchers reported that CD8+ Simpson's diversity was not significantly different in patients versus controls.

J was trimmed by 5 bases and V by 4 bases; bases with no gene match: 11. In germline, CDR1 is LGHNA, CDR2 YSLEER. This CDR3 spans 15 amino acids. The V and J genes are TRBV4-3 and TRBJ2-7; 7 positions agree with TRBD2. The source is a human donor with aplastic anemia. The source material was sorted CD4+, CD8+, or CD8+CD57+ T cells (not recorded which) from PBMCs. CDR3 sequence reads: CASSRKLKGGDEQYF. Here the CDR3 DNA reads TGCGCCAGCAGCCGAAAACTGAAGGGAGGGGACGAGCAGTACTTC.